These 14 T cell receptor beta chains were all obtained from the same sample, sequenced in a study of blood T cell repertoires in COVID-19 (dated by TCRdb to about 2020). The protocol used for the library was the immunoSEQ multiplex PCR assay. Here the immuneACCESS table is served through TCRdb, limited to in-frame sequences with V and J called. Missing clones are a known gap in these copies; in checked studies unresolved V genes cover under half, and the rest lacks a known reason. The sample profile shows around 130,000 clones; approximately 85% of them were found once. Clones ranked in the top ten supply around 4% of the sample. The sequencing sample was made of peripheral blood. The receptors originated from a human donor in a cohort sampled during active COVID-19.

In this sample, this clone turned up once. Other DNA sequences in the sample encode the same CDR3. The gene calls are TRBV6-2 or TRBV6-3 and TRBJ1-2, with D perhaps TRBD1 (5 bases). Per germline, CDR1 MNHEY and CDR2 SVGEGT. This CDR3 is 13 amino acids long. V lost 5 bases, J lost 7 bases, and 14 bases lay in between. The CDR3 nucleotides read TGTGCCAGCAGTCCCCGCGGGGGAAGTGGCTACACCTTC. The encoded protein is CASSPRGGSGYTF.

The rearrangement links TRBV6-5 to TRBJ1-5; D is possibly TRBD1 (5 bases). V lost 8 bases to trimming and J lost 2 bases, with 13 bases between them. The CDR3 totals 14 residues. The germline gives CDR1 MNHEY, CDR2 SVGAGI. In DNA, the CDR3 is TGTGCCAGCCGCGCCCAGGGTGGCAATCAGCCCCAGCATTTT. Amino acid sequence: CASRAQGGNQPQHF.

J is TRBJ1-5 and V is TRBV10-3; 9 bases align to TRBD1. The V segment lost 0 bases and the J segment 5 bases; nucleotides outside the gene matches: 5. CDR1 ENHRY and CDR2 SYGVKD come from the germline V gene. This CDR3 has 16 residues. CDR3 sequence reads: CAISESGTGSYQPQHF. The CDR3 DNA reads TGTGCCATCAGTGAGTCCGGGACAGGGAGTTATCAGCCCCAGCATTTT.

The chain carries TRBV24-1 and TRBJ2-1; perhaps TRBD1 as D (5 bases). Germline V gene data show CDR1 as KGHDR and CDR2 as SFDVKD. The CDR3 consists of 19 residues. V dropped 1 base and J dropped 2 bases, with 20 bases sitting between them. Here the CDR3 reads CATSDFSQKTAATYNEQFF. The CDR3 nucleotides are TGTGCCACCAGTGATTTCTCTCAAAAGACAGCTGCCACCTACAATGAGCAGTTCTTC.

The chain employs TRBV7-9 and TRBJ1-1, with a weak D call TRBD1 (6 bases). CDR3 length: 13 amino acids. Germline CDR1 is SEHNR and CDR2 is FQNEAQ (reference sequence). V gave up 6 bases and J gave up 2 bases, with 10 bases separating them. The CDR3 region is CASSRTANTEAFF. CDR3 DNA sequence: TGTGCCAGCAGTCGGACAGCAAACACTGAAGCTTTCTTT.

The rearrangement uses TRBV5-1 and TRBJ1-5; TRBD1 aligns across 12 bases. The CDR3 spans 17 residues. Germline-derived CDR1 and CDR2 are SGHRS and YFSETQ. With V trimmed by 7 bases and J by 0 bases, 8 bases remained unmatched. CDR3 sequence reads: CASGSRDRGPSNQPQHF. The CDR3 bases are TGCGCCAGCGGCTCCCGGGACAGGGGGCCTAGCAATCAGCCCCAGCATTTT. Filled out from reference TRBV5-1 and TRBJ1-5, the complete variable domain reads KAGVTQTPRYLIKTRGQQVTLSCSPISGHRSVSWYQQTPGQGLQFLFEYFSETQRNKGNFPGRFSGRQFSNSRSEMNVSTLELGDSALYLCASGSRDRGPSNQPQHFGDGTRLSIL.

V gene TRBV11-2 combines with J gene TRBJ2-3; 10 bases agree with TRBD2. Germline CDR1 SGHAT, CDR2 FQNNGV. V shed 0 bases and J 8 bases; nucleotides not matched to a gene: 17. The CDR3 is 19 residues long. Here the CDR3 reads CASSLEGGSSGSTLFTQYF. The CDR3 nucleotides read TGTGCCAGCAGCTTAGAGGGGGGATCTAGCGGGAGTACCCTTTTTACGCAGTATTTT. Combining the CDR3 with reference TRBV11-2 and TRBJ2-3 gives the whole variable domain EAGVAQSPRYKIIEKRQSVAFWCNPISGHATLYWYQQILGQGPKLLIQFQNNGVVDDSQLPKDRFSAERLKGVDSTLKIQPAKLEDSAVYLCASSLEGGSSGSTLFTQYFGPGTRLTVL.

The rearrangement uses TRBV30 and TRBJ1-6, with 9 bases matching TRBD1. The ends lost 3 bases at V and 6 bases at J; junction bases unmatched: 3. Germline assignment: CDR1 GTSNPN and CDR2 SVGIG (reference sequence). This CDR3 is built from 14 residues. The CDR3 sequence is CAWRGQGGNSPLHF. In nucleotides, the CDR3 is TGTGCCTGGAGGGGACAGGGCGGTAATTCACCCCTCCACTTT.

J is TRBJ2-7 and V is TRBV2, with a possible D match to TRBD1 (7 bases). V was pared by 5 bases and J by 2 bases, with 10 bases between. Germline CDR1 is SNHLY and CDR2 is FYNNEI. The CDR3 length is 13 residues. CDR3 DNA sequence: TGTGCCAGCAGTTCAGGGGGGCCCTACGAGCAGTACTTC. Its translation is CASSSGGPYEQYF.

The V gene is TRBV6-1, the J gene TRBJ1-2; a weak D match, TRBD1 (6 bases). The CDR3 has 15 amino acids. The V end was cut by 0 bases, the J end by 5 bases, with 13 bases between. Germline V lookup: CDR1 MNHNS, CDR2 SASEGT. CDR3 region: CASSEAGHLPYGYTF. Here the CDR3 DNA reads TGTGCCAGCAGTGAAGCGGGACACCTACCTTATGGCTACACCTTC.

The CDR3 DNA sequence: TGTGCCAGTACAGGGGACCAAAGGGGTGGCACTGAAGCTTTCTTT. It encodes CASTGDQRGGTEAFF. The J gene is TRBJ1-1, the V gene TRBV19; TRBD1 might be the D (6 bases). This CDR3 is built from 15 residues. Trimming took off 7 bases at V and 4 bases at J, with 19 bases between the two ends. Germline V gene sequence: CDR1 LNHDA, CDR2 SQIVND (reference sequence).

This clone was seen once. V is TRBV7-2 and J is TRBJ1-6, with D unclear. CDR3 length: 15 residues. CDR1 and CDR2 from the germline V gene are SGHTA and FQGNSA. Deletions cut 1 base from V and 7 bases from J, with 11 bases between. CDR3 DNA sequence: TGTGCCAGCAGCTTAGTTAGCCCTGGGAATTCACCCCTCCACTTT. Translation gives CASSLVSPGNSPLHF.

The sample holds one count of this clone. The CDR3 is CASSLGQTTGELFF. The CDR3 DNA reads TGTGCCAGCAGCTTGGGACAGACCACCGGGGAGCTGTTTTTT. The chain carries TRBV5-8 and TRBJ2-2; maybe TRBD1 (5 bases). The CDR3 has 14 residues. The germline CDR1 and CDR2 sequences are SGHTS and YDEGEE. Trimming took 0 bases from V and 4 from J, leaving 7 bases between them.

The rearrangement links TRBV27 to TRBJ1-1, with TRBD1 as a possible D gene (6 bases). The CDR3 is made up of 14 amino acids. Germline CDR1 reads MNHEY; CDR2 reads SMNVEV (reference sequence). With 5 bases removed from V and 1 base from J, the gap between germline ends came to 11 bases. CDR3 nucleotides: TGTGCCAGCAGTACTGCGGACAGGAACACTGAAGCTTTCTTT. It specifies CASSTADRNTEAFF.